A selection of T cell receptor beta chains follows, all from one sample in a study of CD8 T cells in ankylosing spondylitis. In TCRdb, the 5' RACE reads were re-called with MiXCR into one record per CDR3 protein. The data show 50,000 to 65,000 distinct CDR3 sequences, with 6.5% to 8% seen just once and approximately 8.5% held by the top ten. The sample was blood, either unsorted or a sorted T cell fraction (not recorded which). The receptors shown here come from a female donor with ankylosing spondylitis or in good health (not recorded which). CDR3s include the opening cysteine and the closing phenylalanine or tryptophan. Each record gives: CDR3 DNA, CDR3 protein, J gene, D gene, clone size, V gene. The D gene is left open where the match is weak. Not all rows give a size; the values are once, few, many and, for expanded clones, a class.

TGTGCCACCAGTGACCCCGGGACAGGGGGCGGCGGGGAGCTGTTTTTT	CATSDPGTGGGGELFF	TRBJ2-2	TRBD1	many	TRBV24-1
TGTGCCAGCAGGCTAAATAGCAATCAGCCCCAGCATTTT	CASRLNSNQPQHF	TRBJ1-5	-	many	TRBV12-3/TRBV12-4
TGTGCCAGCAGCTTGTCTGGGAATTCGGCTCTCTATGGCTACACCTTC	CASSLSGNSALYGYTF	TRBJ1-2	-	many	TRBV5-5
TGCGCCAGCAGCTCGACTAGCGGGGGCCTGAACACCGGGGAGCTGTTTTTT	CASSSTSGGLNTGELFF	TRBJ2-2	TRBD2	many	TRBV5-1
TGTGCCAGCAGCTCGGTGGGGGATTACACTGAAGCTTTCTTT	CASSSVGDYTEAFF	TRBJ1-1	-	many	TRBV5-6
TGCAGTGCTAGATTCCAGGGTTATTCCACAGATACGCAGTATTTT	CSARFQGYSTDTQYF	TRBJ2-3	-	many	TRBV20-1
TGTGCCAGCAGCAGGGGACAGGGCTACGAGCAGTACTTC	CASSRGQGYEQYF	TRBJ2-7	TRBD1	many	TRBV5-5
TGTGCCAGCACCCAGACCCTAACCTACGAGCAGTACTTC	CASTQTLTYEQYF	TRBJ2-7	-	-	TRBV16
TGTGCTAGCAGCCCCGCGTTGGGACTAGCGGGGGGGCCAAGCAATGAGCAGTTCTTC	CASSPALGLAGGPSNEQFF	TRBJ2-1	TRBD2	many	TRBV7-7
TGTGCCAGCAGGCCATATAGCAATCAGCCCCAGCATTTT	CASRPYSNQPQHF	TRBJ1-5	-	many	TRBV6-2/TRBV6-3
TGTGCCACTGAATTCGGCCCCAATGAGCAGTTCTTC	CATEFGPNEQFF	TRBJ2-1	-	-	TRBV7-9
TGTGCCAGCAGTAAGGACAGTTCCTACAATGAGCAGTTCTTC	CASSKDSSYNEQFF	TRBJ2-1	-	few	TRBV12-3/TRBV12-4
TGCAGCGTTGACAGGTTAAACTATGGCTACACCTTC	CSVDRLNYGYTF	TRBJ1-2	-	many	TRBV29-1
TGTGCCAGCAGCTTCAGCGACTCCTACAATGAGCAGTTCTTC	CASSFSDSYNEQFF	TRBJ2-1	-	few	TRBV7-2
TGTGCCAGCAGTGAATATCGCAACACTGAAGCTTTCTTT	CASSEYRNTEAFF	TRBJ1-1	-	-	TRBV25-1
TGTGCCAGCAGTCCCGGGGGTACTTTGAACTATGGCTACACCTTC	CASSPGGTLNYGYTF	TRBJ1-2	-	many	TRBV28
TGCGCCAGCAGCCCGGACTATAACACCGGGGAGCTGTTTTTT	CASSPDYNTGELFF	TRBJ2-2	-	many	TRBV5-1
TGCAGCGTTGAAGGACCAAAGGGGTCCTACGAGCAGTACTTC	CSVEGPKGSYEQYF	TRBJ2-7	-	many	TRBV29-1
TGTGCCAGCAGCTTAGGCGCAGCGGGAGAGACCCAGTACTTC	CASSLGAAGETQYF	TRBJ2-5	-	few	TRBV11-2
TGCGCCAGCAGCCAAGATCCACAGGGGGACTCACCCCTCCACTTT	CASSQDPQGDSPLHF	TRBJ1-6	TRBD1	many	TRBV4-3
TGTGCTAGCAGCAGAGCCATCGGAGATACGCAGTATTTT	CASSRAIGDTQYF	TRBJ2-3	-	-	TRBV7-7
TGCAGTGCTAACCAACCCGGGACTAGCGCGACCAATGAGCAGTTCTTC	CSANQPGTSATNEQFF	TRBJ2-1	TRBD2	many	TRBV20-1
TGCGCCAGCAGACCAGACGTGGGTGGTCGGGAAGCTTTCTTT	CASRPDVGGREAFF	TRBJ1-1	-	many	TRBV5-1
TGCGCCAGCAGCTTGGATATGGGGGACTCCTACAATGAGCAGTTCTTC	CASSLDMGDSYNEQFF	TRBJ2-1	-	many	TRBV5-1
TGTGCCAGCAGTTTAGCAGAGGACCCGAGGTACCAAGAGACCCAGTACTTC	CASSLAEDPRYQETQYF	TRBJ2-5	-	many	TRBV12-3/TRBV12-4
TGTGCCAGCAGCTTAGTTAGCAGGGGGCAAGAGACCCAGTACTTC	CASSLVSRGQETQYF	TRBJ2-5	TRBD1	-	TRBV7-2
TGCAGTGCTGGGATACTAGCACTCAGTAATGAGCAGTTCTTC	CSAGILALSNEQFF	TRBJ2-1	-	medium-sized	TRBV20-1
TGCAGCGCCCGCACAGCTAGCGGGGGGGCGCTTACCGGGGAGCTGTTTTTT	CSARTASGGALTGELFF	TRBJ2-2	TRBD2	-	TRBV29-1
TGTGCCAGCAGCTTCGTTCGGGCCTCGGAGGGACTAGCGAACACCGGGGAGCTGTTTTTT	CASSFVRASEGLANTGELFF	TRBJ2-2	TRBD2	-	TRBV11-1
TGTGCCAGCAGCTTAGGGCCAGCACCCACCAATCAGCCCCAGCATTTT	CASSLGPAPTNQPQHF	TRBJ1-5	-	-	TRBV7-2
TGCAGCCAAGGACTAGCGGGGGGGCCCTCCTACAATGAGCAGTTCTTC	CSQGLAGGPSYNEQFF	TRBJ2-1	TRBD2	medium-sized	TRBV20-1
TGCAGTGCTACAGGGGGGCACTCTGGGGCCAACGTCCTGACTTTC	CSATGGHSGANVLTF	TRBJ2-6	-	many	TRBV20-1
TGCGCCAGCAGCTTCGCCACGAACACTGAAGCTTTCTTT	CASSFATNTEAFF	TRBJ1-1	-	many	TRBV5-1
TGTGCCAGCAGCCCCTATCAGAGCTCCGGGGAGCTGTTTTTT	CASSPYQSSGELFF	TRBJ2-2	-	once	TRBV7-2
TGTGCCAGCAGCCAAGATACCCCAGCCTACAATGAGCAGTTCTTC	CASSQDTPAYNEQFF	TRBJ2-1	-	many	TRBV4-2
TGCGCCAGCAGCTTGGATGAAGGGGCGTGGACCGGGGAGCTGTTTTTT	CASSLDEGAWTGELFF	TRBJ2-2	-	many	TRBV5-1
TGTGCCAGAGAGACTAGCGGGGTCAATGAGCAGTTCTTC	CARETSGVNEQFF	TRBJ2-1	TRBD2	many	TRBV30
TGCGCCAGCAGCTTGGGGGGGACTAGCTCCTACAATGAGCAGTTCTTC	CASSLGGTSSYNEQFF	TRBJ2-1	TRBD2	many	TRBV5-1
TGTGCCAGCAGCTTGTCGAGAAAGGGCATTATGAACACTGAAGCTTTCTTT	CASSLSRKGIMNTEAFF	TRBJ1-1	-	many	TRBV5-5
TGTGCCAGCAGCCCAATGGACAGGGTCACAGATACGCAGTATTTT	CASSPMDRVTDTQYF	TRBJ2-3	TRBD1	-	TRBV6-1
TGTGCCAGCAGCTTAACGTCAGCCAGTGAAGCTTTCTTT	CASSLTSASEAFF	TRBJ1-1	-	-	TRBV7-8
TGTGCCAGCAGCTCCCGGGCCTTTGTGAACACTGAAGCTTTCTTT	CASSSRAFVNTEAFF	TRBJ1-1	-	-	TRBV7-2